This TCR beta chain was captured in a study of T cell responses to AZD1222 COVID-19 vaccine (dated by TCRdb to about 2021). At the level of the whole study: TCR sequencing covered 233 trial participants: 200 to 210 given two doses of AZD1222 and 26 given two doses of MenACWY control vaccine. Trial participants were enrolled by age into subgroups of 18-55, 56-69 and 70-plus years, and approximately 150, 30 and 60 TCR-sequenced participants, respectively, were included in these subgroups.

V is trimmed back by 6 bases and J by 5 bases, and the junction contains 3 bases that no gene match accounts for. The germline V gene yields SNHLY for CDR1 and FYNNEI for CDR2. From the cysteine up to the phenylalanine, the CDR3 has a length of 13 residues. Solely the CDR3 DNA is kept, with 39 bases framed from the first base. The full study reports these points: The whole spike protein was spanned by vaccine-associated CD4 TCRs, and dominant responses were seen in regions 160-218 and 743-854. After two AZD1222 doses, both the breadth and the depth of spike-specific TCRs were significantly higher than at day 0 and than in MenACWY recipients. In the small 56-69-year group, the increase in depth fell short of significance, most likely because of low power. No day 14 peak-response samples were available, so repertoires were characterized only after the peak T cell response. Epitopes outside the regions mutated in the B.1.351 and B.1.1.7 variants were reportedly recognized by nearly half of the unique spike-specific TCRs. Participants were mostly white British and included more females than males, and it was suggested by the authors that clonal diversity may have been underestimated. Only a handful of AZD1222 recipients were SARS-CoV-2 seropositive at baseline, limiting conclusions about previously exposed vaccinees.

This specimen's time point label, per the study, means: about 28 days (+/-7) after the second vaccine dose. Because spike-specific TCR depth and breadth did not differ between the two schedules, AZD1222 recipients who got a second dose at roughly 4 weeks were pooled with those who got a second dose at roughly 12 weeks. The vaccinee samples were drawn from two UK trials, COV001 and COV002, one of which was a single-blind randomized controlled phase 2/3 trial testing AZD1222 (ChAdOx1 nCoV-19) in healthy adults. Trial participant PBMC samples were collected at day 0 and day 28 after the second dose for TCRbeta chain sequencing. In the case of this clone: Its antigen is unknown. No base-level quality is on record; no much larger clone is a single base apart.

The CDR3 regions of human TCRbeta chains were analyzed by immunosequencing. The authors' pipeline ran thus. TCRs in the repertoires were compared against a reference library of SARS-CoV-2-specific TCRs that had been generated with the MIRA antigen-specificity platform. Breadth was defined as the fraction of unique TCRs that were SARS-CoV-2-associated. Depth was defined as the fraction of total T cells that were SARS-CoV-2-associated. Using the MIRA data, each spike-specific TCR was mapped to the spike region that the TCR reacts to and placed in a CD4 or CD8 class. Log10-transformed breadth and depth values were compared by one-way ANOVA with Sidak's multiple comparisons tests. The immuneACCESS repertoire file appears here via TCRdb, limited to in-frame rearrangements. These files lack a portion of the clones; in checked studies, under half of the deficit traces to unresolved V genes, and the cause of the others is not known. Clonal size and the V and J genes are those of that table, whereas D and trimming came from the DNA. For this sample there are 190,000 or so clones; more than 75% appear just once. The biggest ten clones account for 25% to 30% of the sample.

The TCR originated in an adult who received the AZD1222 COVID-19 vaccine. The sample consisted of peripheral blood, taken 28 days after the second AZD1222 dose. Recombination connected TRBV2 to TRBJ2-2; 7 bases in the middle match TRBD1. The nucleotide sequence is TGTGCCAGCAGCAAACAGGGGACCGGGGAGCTGTTTTTT. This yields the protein CASSKQGTGELFF.